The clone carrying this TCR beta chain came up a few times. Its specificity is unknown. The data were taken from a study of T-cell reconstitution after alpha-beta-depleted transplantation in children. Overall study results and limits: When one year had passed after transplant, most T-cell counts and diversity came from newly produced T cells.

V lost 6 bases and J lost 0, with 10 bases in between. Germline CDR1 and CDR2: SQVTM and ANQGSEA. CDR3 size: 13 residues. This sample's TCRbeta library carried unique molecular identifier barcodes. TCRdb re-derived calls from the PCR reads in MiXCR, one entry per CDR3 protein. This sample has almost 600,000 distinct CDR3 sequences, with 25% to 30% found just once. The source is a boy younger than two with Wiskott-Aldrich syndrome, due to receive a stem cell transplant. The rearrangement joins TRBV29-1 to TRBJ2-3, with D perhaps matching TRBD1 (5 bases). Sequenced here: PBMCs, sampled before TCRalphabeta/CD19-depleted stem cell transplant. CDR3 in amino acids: CSVREASTDTQYF. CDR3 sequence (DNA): TGCAGCGTCAGGGAAGCTAGCACAGATACGCAGTATTTT.